The 4 T cell receptor beta chains below come from one sample, sequenced in a study of blood T cell repertoires in COVID-19. Clones were sequenced by immunoSEQ multiplex PCR, and TCRdb holds only the in-frame ones, with some missing. The repertoire holds some 150,000 clones, around four fifths seen once, with around 4.3% in the top ten. The sample taken for sequencing was PBMCs or T cells enriched from blood (not recorded which). The receptors originated from a woman in her forties or fifties who had recovered from COVID-19.

This rearrangement joins TRBV6-2 or TRBV6-3 to TRBJ2-1, with no clear D. This CDR3 has 11 residues. The germline V gene encodes CDR1 MNHEY and CDR2 SVGEGT. Trimming removed 2 bases at V and 10 bases at J, with 6 bases between. The chain's CDR3 is CASSYGREQFF. The CDR3 DNA follows: TGTGCCAGCAGTTACGGGCGAGAGCAGTTCTTC.

V gene TRBV4-3 combines with J gene TRBJ1-2, with D perhaps TRBD1 (5 bases). CDR3 length: 17 amino acids. V was pared by 0 bases and J by 0 bases, with 14 bases between. Germline values: CDR1 LGHNA, CDR2 YSLEER. The CDR3 nucleotides read TGCGCCAGCAGCCAAGATACGGGGGATGAAGCTAACTATGGCTACACCTTC. It yields the protein CASSQDTGDEANYGYTF.

The rearrangement uses TRBV7-8 and TRBJ1-3; D possibly corresponds to TRBD1 (6 bases). Germline CDR1 is SGHVS and CDR2 is FQNEAQ. This CDR3 spans 14 amino acids. V dropped 2 bases and J dropped 4 bases, with 9 bases sitting between them. CDR3 protein: CASSLTGWGNTIYF. For the CDR3, the DNA is TGTGCCAGCAGCTTAACAGGGTGGGGAAACACCATATATTTT.

The rearrangement links TRBV11-3 to TRBJ2-2; TRBD2 matches 16 bases. Germline CDR1 and CDR2: SGHNT and YENEEA. V dropped 4 bases and J dropped 7; count of bases not matched to a gene: 15. The CDR3 contains 20 residues. The CDR3: CASSSSAPGLAGGQGGELFF. CDR3 nucleotide sequence: TGTGCCAGCAGCTCGAGCGCCCCGGGACTAGCGGGAGGGCAGGGCGGGGAGCTGTTTTTT.